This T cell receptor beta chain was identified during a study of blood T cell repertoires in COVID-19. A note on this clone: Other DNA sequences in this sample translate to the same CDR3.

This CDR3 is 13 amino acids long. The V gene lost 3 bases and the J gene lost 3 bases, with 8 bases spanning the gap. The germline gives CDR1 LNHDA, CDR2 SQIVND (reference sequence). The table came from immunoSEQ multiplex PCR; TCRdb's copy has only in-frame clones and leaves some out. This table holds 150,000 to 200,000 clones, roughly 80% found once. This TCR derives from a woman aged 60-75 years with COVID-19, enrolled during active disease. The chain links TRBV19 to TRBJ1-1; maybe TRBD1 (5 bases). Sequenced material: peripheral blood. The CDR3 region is CASSIKGDTEAFF. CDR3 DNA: TGTGCCAGTAGTATCAAAGGGGACACTGAAGCTTTCTTT.